The clone carrying this T cell receptor beta chain was seen a handful of times. The antigen remains undetermined. The second PCR ran about 6 to 12 cycles with a sample-barcoded 5' primer and J-beta primers. Each CDR3 protein is one row after TCRdb ran MiXCR on the 5' RACE reads. The top ten clones hold around 0.75% of a sample with around 990,000 distinct CDR3 sequences, under 30% of them seen once. This sample is drawn from a study of blood T cells in healthy people across ages. The study, taken as a whole, reports: Age brought a roughly linear fall in TCR beta diversity measured per million T cells.

Trimming removed 6 bases at V and 2 bases at J, with 7 bases between. CDR3 size: 12 residues. Every donor gave approximately 10 milliliters of peripheral blood. This sample was shared with a second study, whose subject was T cells of mothers and their children. That report adds: RNA was extracted, and all of it went into cDNA synthesis at roughly 1.4 ug per 15 ul. Thymic selection, a shaping force on TCR recombination output, acts similarly in related and unrelated pairs.

The chain is built from TRBV12-3 or TRBV12-4 and TRBJ2-5; D is uncertain. The sequenced sample was blood. This TCR was recovered from a girl aged 2-10 years in good health. CDR3 protein: CASRLRQETQYF. The CDR3 bases are TGTGCCAGCAGATTACGACAAGAGACCCAGTACTTC.